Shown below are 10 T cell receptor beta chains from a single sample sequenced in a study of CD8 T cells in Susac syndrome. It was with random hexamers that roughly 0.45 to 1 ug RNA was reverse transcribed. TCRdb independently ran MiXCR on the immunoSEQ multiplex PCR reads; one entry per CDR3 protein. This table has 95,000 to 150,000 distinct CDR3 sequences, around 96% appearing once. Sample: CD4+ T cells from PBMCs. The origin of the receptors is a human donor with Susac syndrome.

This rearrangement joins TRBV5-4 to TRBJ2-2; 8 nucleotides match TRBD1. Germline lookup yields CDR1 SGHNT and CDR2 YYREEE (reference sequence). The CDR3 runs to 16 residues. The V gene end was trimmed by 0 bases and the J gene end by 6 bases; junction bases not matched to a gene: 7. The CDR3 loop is CASSLAGTGLSGELFF. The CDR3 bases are TGTGCCAGCAGCTTGGCCGGGACAGGCCTTTCCGGGGAGCTGTTTTTT.

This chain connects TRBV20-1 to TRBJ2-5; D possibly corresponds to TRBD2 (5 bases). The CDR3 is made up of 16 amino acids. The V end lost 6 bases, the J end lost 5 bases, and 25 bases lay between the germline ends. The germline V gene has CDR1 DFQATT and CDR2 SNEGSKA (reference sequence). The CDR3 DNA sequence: TGCAGTGCCTCTCCGGGGTCAAGGGTACGCAAGGAGACCCAGTACTTC. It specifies CSASPGSRVRKETQYF.

CDR3 bases: TGCAGTGCTAGAATTGGGACTGAAGCTTTCTTT. It codes for CSARIGTEAFF. The chain carries TRBV20-1 and TRBJ1-1; D call uncertain. This CDR3 is 11 amino acids long. V was pared by 2 bases and J by 5 bases, with 6 bases between. Per germline, CDR1 DFQATT and CDR2 SNEGSKA (reference sequence).

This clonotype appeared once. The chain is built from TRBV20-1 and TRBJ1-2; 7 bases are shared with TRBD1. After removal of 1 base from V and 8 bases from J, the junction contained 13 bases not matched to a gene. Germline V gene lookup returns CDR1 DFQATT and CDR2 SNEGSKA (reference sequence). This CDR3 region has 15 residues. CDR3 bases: TGCAGTGCTAGAGTCGCTGGACAGTGGGGACAGGGCTACACCTTC. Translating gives CSARVAGQWGQGYTF.

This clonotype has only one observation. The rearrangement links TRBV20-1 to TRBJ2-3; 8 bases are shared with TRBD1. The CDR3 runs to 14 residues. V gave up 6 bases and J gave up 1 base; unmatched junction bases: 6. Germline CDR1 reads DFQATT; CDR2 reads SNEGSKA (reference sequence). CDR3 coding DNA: TGCAGTGCGCAACCGGGACAGGGCACAGATACGCAGTATTTT. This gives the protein CSAQPGQGTDTQYF.

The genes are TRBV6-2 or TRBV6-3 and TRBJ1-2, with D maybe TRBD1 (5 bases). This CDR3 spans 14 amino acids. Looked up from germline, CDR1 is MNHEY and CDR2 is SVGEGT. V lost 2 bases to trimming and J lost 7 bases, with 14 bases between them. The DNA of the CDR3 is TGTGCCAGCAGTTACCTTGGGACGGCCGGTGGCTACACCTTC. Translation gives CASSYLGTAGGYTF.

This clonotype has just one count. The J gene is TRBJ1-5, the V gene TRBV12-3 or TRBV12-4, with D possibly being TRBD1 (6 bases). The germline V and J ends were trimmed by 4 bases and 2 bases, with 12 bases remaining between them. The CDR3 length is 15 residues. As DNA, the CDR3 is TGTGCCAGCAGTTCCCGACAGGTTGGCAATCAGCCCCAGCATTTT. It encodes CASSSRQVGNQPQHF.

CDR3 amino acids: CASSQESGANYGYTF. The CDR3 nucleotides read TGCGCCAGCAGCCAAGAATCGGGGGCCAACTATGGCTACACCTTC. V gene TRBV4-3 combines with J gene TRBJ1-2; D is possibly TRBD1 (6 bases). The CDR3 has 15 residues. In germline, CDR1 is LGHNA, CDR2 YSLEER. Trimming shortened V by 0 bases and J by 2 bases, and 10 bases separated the two germline ends.

CDR3 in amino acids: CAWSGLRRANVLTF. CDR3 bases: TGTGCCTGGAGCGGACTCCGGCGGGCCAACGTCCTGACTTTC. The chain recombines TRBV30 with TRBJ2-6, with D possibly being TRBD2 (5 bases). The V gene's germline CDR1 is GTSNPN and CDR2 SVGIG (reference sequence). V lost 3 bases to trimming and J lost 5 bases, with 11 bases between them. The CDR3 consists of 14 residues.

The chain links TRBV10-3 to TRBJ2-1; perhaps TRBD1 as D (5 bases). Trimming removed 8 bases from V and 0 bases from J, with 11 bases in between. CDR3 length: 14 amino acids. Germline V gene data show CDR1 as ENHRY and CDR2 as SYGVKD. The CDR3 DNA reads TGTGCCATCCGAGGACAATACTCCTACAATGAGCAGTTCTTC. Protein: CAIRGQYSYNEQFF.